The 7 T cell receptor beta chains reported below all come from one sample, sequenced in a study of shared clonotypes between healthy human individuals. Assay used: immunoSEQ multiplex PCR; TCRdb lists only in-frame clones, some missing. The sample yields 2 million or so clones, 85% to 95% seen once. Sequencing was done on a sample of naive CD4+ T cells sorted from blood. Described subset: CD45RA+ positively selected. These TCRs come from a man aged 18 to 30 in good health.

CDR3 amino acids: CASSDRQVASYEQYF. The CDR3, as DNA: TGTGCCAGCAGTGACCGACAGGTCGCCTCCTACGAGCAGTACTTC. This sequence joins TRBV6-1 and TRBJ2-7; a possible D gene is TRBD1 (6 bases). The CDR3 covers 15 residues. With 3 bases removed from V and 0 bases from J, the gap between germline ends came to 12 bases. CDR1 is MNHNS and CDR2 is SASEGT in the germline V gene.

The CDR3 sequence is CASSSTSALTDTQYF. CDR3 coding DNA: TGTGCCAGCAGCTCGACTAGCGCCCTCACAGATACGCAGTATTTT. The rearrangement links TRBV5-4 to TRBJ2-3, with 8 bases lining up with TRBD2. This CDR3 region has 15 residues. The V gene end was trimmed by 3 bases and the J gene end by 2 bases; junction bases not matched to a gene: 5. Germline CDR1 SGHNT, CDR2 YYREEE (reference sequence).

Concerning this clone itself: Additional DNA sequences in this sample encode the identical CDR3. This chain uses TRBV11-3 with TRBJ2-3, with D possibly being TRBD1 or TRBD2 (5 bases each). Per the germline V gene, CDR1 is SGHNT and CDR2 is YENEEA. The CDR3 is 14 amino acids. V lost 0 bases and J lost 1, with 5 bases in between. This CDR3 is CASSLEGRTDTQYF. The CDR3 region has the DNA TGTGCCAGCAGCTTAGAGGGACGCACAGATACGCAGTATTTT.

The V and J genes are TRBV30 and TRBJ1-4; D is possibly TRBD1 (6 bases). The CDR3 is 14 amino acids. In germline, CDR1 is GTSNPN, CDR2 SVGIG (reference sequence). The V end lost 5 bases, the J end lost 0 bases, and 10 bases lay between the germline ends. CDR3 nucleotides: TGTGCCTGGTCGGGACAACCAACTAATGAAAAACTGTTTTTT. Translation: CAWSGQPTNEKLFF.

The rearrangement uses TRBV27 and TRBJ1-2; no firm D call. V was pared by 6 bases and J by 1 base, with 9 bases between. This CDR3 region has 13 residues. Germline V gene data show CDR1 as MNHEY and CDR2 as SMNVEV (reference sequence). CDR3 coding DNA: TGTGCCAGCAGCAAAAAGGGTAACTATGGCTACACCTTC. Protein sequence: CASSKKGNYGYTF.

The V and J genes are TRBV6-1 and TRBJ2-3, with D perhaps matching TRBD1 or TRBD2 (5 bases each). Germline V gene sequence: CDR1 MNHNS, CDR2 SASEGT. The CDR3 extends over 15 amino acids. Trimming pared 7 bases from V and 2 bases from J, leaving 16 bases between. The CDR3 DNA follows: TGTGCCAGCACCTCCGTGGGACGGACCACAGATACGCAGTATTTT. Translating gives CASTSVGRTTDTQYF.

A note on this clone: It may be a read error: a sequence one base away is much more abundant. This chain joins TRBV18 and TRBJ2-7; 8 bases map to TRBD1. The CDR3 spans 16 residues. With V trimmed by 6 bases and J by 2 bases, 12 bases remained unmatched. CDR1 and CDR2 from the germline V gene are KGHSH and LQKENI. CDR3 in amino acids: CASSSRGTGGPYEQYF. CDR3 sequence (DNA): TGTGCCAGCTCCTCGAGGGGCACAGGGGGGCCCTACGAGCAGTACTTC.